This T cell receptor (beta chain) was captured by sequencing in a study of cytomegalovirus exposure and HLA in healthy donors. The PCR made use of 60 Vbeta and 13 Jbeta primers. Sequencing was performed with immunoSEQ multiplex PCR; in TCRdb, only in-frame clones are kept and a portion is missing. In the table there are approximately 200,000 clones, around 74% of which are singletons. Study findings and constraints: Cytomegalovirus association was assigned to under 200 TCR beta chains.

The CDR3 runs 13 residues. Germline V CDR1 and CDR2: WNHNN, SYGVQD (reference sequence). V dropped 7 bases and J dropped 4; count of bases not matched to a gene: 2. Details on this clone: Its cognate antigen is unknown.

The source material was PBMCs. This clonotype was obtained from a girl aged 5-17 years in good health and CMV-seropositive. The gene calls are TRBV10-1 and TRBJ1-2; 11 positions match TRBD1. CDR3 loop: CASKGQGGYGYTF. DNA of the CDR3: TGCGCCAGCAAGGGACAGGGGGGCTATGGCTACACCTTC.